A single sample gave rise to the 22 T cell receptor beta chains below, sequenced in a study of neoadjuvant anti-PD-1 for oral cavity cancer. Sequencing was performed with immunoSEQ multiplex PCR; in TCRdb, only in-frame clones are kept and a portion is missing. The sample consists of more than 11,000 clones, 74% of them appearing once. Time point specified: after neoadjuvant nivolumab, at surgical resection. The sample here was PBMCs, taken after nivolumab (anti-PD-1) treatment. The receptors were gathered from a person between 40 and 79 years old with oral cavity squamous cell carcinoma.

Note on this clone: The junction departs from germline at one end; a sequencing error may be responsible. The V and J genes are TRBV6-5 and TRBJ2-2; D call uncertain. Germline V gene data show CDR1 as MNHEY and CDR2 as SVGAGI. The CDR3 sequence is 9 residues long. This chain's CDR3 is CASTRELFF. CDR3 in DNA: TGTGCCAGCACCAGGGAGCTGTTTTTT.

This clone was seen more than once but under ten times. The chain uses TRBV7-3 and TRBJ2-1; no reliable D call. V was cut by 8 bases and J by 4 bases, with 18 bases left in between. Germline CDR1 and CDR2: SGHTA and FQGTGA. The CDR3 contains 15 residues. CDR3 in amino acids: CASGLAKAPYNEQFF. CDR3 in DNA: TGTGCCAGCGGTCTCGCAAAGGCCCCTTACAATGAGCAGTTCTTC.

The rearrangement joins TRBV6-5 to TRBJ2-2; D may be TRBD1 (6 bases). CDR1 is MNHEY, CDR2 SVGAGI, per germline. V shed 6 bases and J shed 8 bases, with 13 bases lying between them. This CDR3 spans 13 amino acids. The CDR3 region is CASRATGLGELFF. The CDR3 DNA follows: TGTGCCAGCAGGGCAACAGGGCTGGGGGAGCTGTTTTTT.

The chain links TRBV11-2 to TRBJ2-7; D is perhaps TRBD1 or TRBD2 (5 bases each). Per germline, CDR1 SGHAT and CDR2 FQNNGV. This CDR3 comprises 13 residues. The V end lost 1 base, the J end lost 7 bases, and 11 bases lay between the germline ends. For the CDR3, the DNA is TGTGCCAGCAGCTTAGGAGGGGTGTTTGAGCAGTACTTC. Residues: CASSLGGVFEQYF.

The chain employs TRBV30 and TRBJ1-5, with D maybe TRBD1 (5 bases). Germline CDR1 reads GTSNPN; CDR2 reads SVGIG (reference sequence). The germline V and J ends were trimmed by 2 bases and 1 base, with 9 bases remaining between them. The CDR3 covers 14 residues. The CDR3 sequence is CAWSYAGSNQPQHF. The CDR3 DNA sequence: TGTGCCTGGAGTTACGCAGGGAGCAATCAGCCCCAGCATTTT.

The rearrangement uses TRBV6-4 and TRBJ1-2, with no clear D. Deletions cut 0 bases from V and 8 bases from J, with 10 bases between. Germline CDR1 reads MRHNA; CDR2 reads SNTAGT. The CDR3 has 13 amino acids. The CDR3 coding sequence is TGTGCCAGCAGTGACTCCCGGGCCGGGGGCTACACCTTC. It specifies CASSDSRAGGYTF.

This clone appeared once. V is TRBV11-2 and J is TRBJ2-3, with D possibly TRBD1 on 5 matching bases. Trimming cost V 1 base and J 5 bases, with 10 bases left between them. Germline assignment: CDR1 SGHAT and CDR2 FQNNGV. The CDR3 totals 14 residues. CDR3 in amino acids: CASSLVSGKDTQYF. CDR3 DNA sequence: TGTGCCAGCAGCTTAGTTTCAGGGAAAGATACGCAGTATTTT.

The V call is TRBV11-1, the J call TRBJ1-1, with D possibly TRBD1 on 5 matching bases. V was pared by 0 bases and J by 11 bases, with 10 bases between. The CDR3 contains 12 residues. The germline V gene has CDR1 SGHAT and CDR2 FQDESV (reference sequence). Here the CDR3 DNA reads TGTGCCAGCAGCTTAGCGAGGGGCGAGGCTTTCTTT. It encodes CASSLARGEAFF.

This sequence joins TRBV27 and TRBJ2-3, with TRBD2 matching 16 bases. Germline V lookup: CDR1 MNHEY, CDR2 SMNVEV (reference sequence). Trimming removed 3 bases from V and 1 base from J; junction bases left unmatched: 4. This CDR3 comprises 18 residues. The chain's CDR3 is CASSLGLAGGPGTDTQYF. DNA for the CDR3: TGTGCCAGCAGTTTGGGACTAGCGGGAGGGCCGGGCACAGATACGCAGTATTTT.

The V and J genes are TRBV6-1 and TRBJ2-3, with TRBD2 matching 8 bases. The CDR3 extends over 15 amino acids. Germline CDR1 and CDR2: MNHNS and SASEGT. V lost 6 bases, J lost 9 bases, and 14 bases stayed unmatched. CDR3 sequence reads: CASRANSGMGATQYF. As DNA, the CDR3 is TGTGCCAGCAGGGCAAATAGCGGGATGGGGGCAACGCAGTATTTT.

This chain connects TRBV6-1 to TRBJ1-5, with D hard to call. V was pared by 2 bases and J by 0 bases, with 11 bases between. CDR1 is MNHNS and CDR2 is SASEGT in the germline V gene. The CDR3 extends over 16 amino acids. This CDR3 is CASSEYGAYSNQPQHF. The CDR3 region has the DNA TGTGCCAGCAGTGAATACGGTGCTTATAGCAATCAGCCCCAGCATTTT.

This sequence joins TRBV28 and TRBJ1-2; TRBD1 is a possible D gene (5 bases). Germline V gene lookup returns CDR1 MDHEN and CDR2 SYDVKM. V was shortened by 3 bases and J by 4 bases, with 15 bases between the two germline ends. The CDR3 is made up of 15 amino acids. The CDR3 DNA reads TGTGCCAGCAGTTTGAGTTTGAGGGACCGCTATGGCTACACCTTC. It encodes CASSLSLRDRYGYTF.

By share, this clone counts as medium-sized. V is TRBV4-1 and J is TRBJ2-3; D possibly matches TRBD1 or TRBD2 (5 bases each). Germline V gene sequence: CDR1 MGHRA, CDR2 YSYEKL. The CDR3 has 16 amino acids. Trimming pared 1 base from V and 5 bases from J, leaving 16 bases between. For the CDR3, the DNA is TGCGCCAGCAGCCAAGTAGCGACCGCTGGGGGAGATACGCAGTATTTT. This sequence encodes CASSQVATAGGDTQYF.

The rearrangement links TRBV9 to TRBJ1-5, with 7 nucleotides matching TRBD1. The ends lost 4 bases at V and 2 bases at J; junction bases unmatched: 12. This CDR3 is 17 amino acids long. Germline V gives CDR1 SGDLS, CDR2 YYNGEE. The CDR3 coding sequence is TGTGCCAGCAGCCCGGGACAGAGTGCATTGGGCAATCAGCCCCAGCATTTT. Protein sequence: CASSPGQSALGNQPQHF. The full variable domain, its missing parts supplied by reference TRBV9 and TRBJ1-5, is DSGVTQTPKHLITATGQRVTLRCSPRSGDLSVYWYQQSLDQGLQFLIQYYNGEERAKGNILERFSAQQFPDLHSELNLSSLELGDSALYFCASSPGQSALGNQPQHFGDGTRLSIL.

This chain uses TRBV9 with TRBJ2-5; TRBD2 matches 8 bases. CDR1 and CDR2 (germline): SGDLS, YYNGEE. The V gene end was trimmed by 4 bases and the J gene end by 1 base; junction bases not matched to a gene: 9. The CDR3 spans 16 residues. CDR3: CASSPRQAGGQETQYF. CDR3 coding DNA: TGTGCCAGCAGCCCTCGACAGGCGGGGGGCCAAGAGACCCAGTACTTC.

V is TRBV6-1 and J is TRBJ2-5; D remains unclear. Trimming shortened V by 4 bases and J by 2 bases, and 14 bases separated the two germline ends. CDR1 and CDR2 (germline): MNHNS, SASEGT. This CDR3 has 15 residues. This CDR3 reads CASSGLGPPQETQYF. CDR3 sequence (DNA): TGTGCCAGCAGTGGCCTCGGGCCCCCTCAAGAGACCCAGTACTTC.

The V gene is TRBV6-5, the J gene TRBJ2-7, with no clear D. The CDR3 covers 10 residues. Germline assignment: CDR1 MNHEY and CDR2 SVGAGI. V was pared by 7 bases and J by 3 bases, with 4 bases between. The CDR3: CASIFYEQYF. DNA of the CDR3: TGTGCCAGCATCTTCTACGAGCAGTACTTC.

This chain links TRBV5-1 with TRBJ2-5, with D possibly TRBD1 on 8 matching bases. V lost 2 bases to trimming and J lost 4 bases, with 15 bases between them. The CDR3 runs to 15 residues. Per the germline V gene, CDR1 is SGHRS and CDR2 is YFSETQ. DNA of the CDR3: TGCGCCAGCAGCTTAGGACAGGGAGGGACAGAGACCCAGTACTTC. Translating it yields CASSLGQGGTETQYF. Together with reference TRBV5-1 and TRBJ2-5, the CDR3 gives the full variable domain: KAGVTQTPRYLIKTRGQQVTLSCSPISGHRSVSWYQQTPGQGLQFLFEYFSETQRNKGNFPGRFSGRQFSNSRSEMNVSTLELGDSALYLCASSLGQGGTETQYFGPGTRLLVL.

The chain employs TRBV2 and TRBJ2-1; D gene ambiguous. The germline gives CDR1 SNHLY, CDR2 FYNNEI. CDR3 length: 12 residues. V was trimmed by 8 bases and J by 2 bases, leaving 7 bases between them. The CDR3 spells CASRPAYNEQFF. CDR3 nucleotides: TGTGCCAGCCGGCCGGCCTACAATGAGCAGTTCTTC.

This rearrangement joins TRBV6-6 to TRBJ2-2, with TRBD2 matching over 13 bases. Germline-derived CDR1 and CDR2 are MNHNY and SVGAGI (reference sequence). The CDR3 extends over 16 amino acids. Losses at the gene ends were 6 bases for V and 4 bases for J; bases not matched to a gene: 5. The chain's CDR3 is CASSQTSGRITGELFF. In DNA, the CDR3 is TGTGCCAGCAGCCAGACTAGCGGGAGGATCACCGGGGAGCTGTTTTTT.

The rearrangement uses TRBV4-1 and TRBJ2-1; D is perhaps TRBD2 (5 bases). The CDR3 is 17 amino acids. The V gene's germline CDR1 is MGHRA and CDR2 YSYEKL. Trimming left V 0 bases short and J 3 bases short, with 15 bases between. In nucleotides, the CDR3 is TGCGCCAGCAGCCAAGAGGCGCGAGTAGCGAGCTACAATGAGCAGTTCTTC. Translation gives CASSQEARVASYNEQFF.

V is TRBV29-1 and J is TRBJ1-2; D is possibly TRBD1 (6 bases). With 6 bases removed from V and 2 bases from J, the gap between germline ends came to 16 bases. CDR1 is SQVTM, CDR2 ANQGSEA, per germline. This CDR3 is built from 14 residues. The CDR3: CSVENRDGNYGYTF. Here the CDR3 DNA reads TGCAGCGTGGAAAACAGGGACGGCAACTATGGCTACACCTTC.